This T cell receptor (beta chain) came from a study of blood T cell repertoires in COVID-19 (TCRdb year 2020). For context, the study as a whole: Samples from collaborators originated in the United States, Italy and Spain and spanned both the acute and convalescent phases of COVID-19. The samples were drawn from two sources: the first 160 participants of the ongoing ImmuneRACE study, and over 1,000 subjects contributed by 6 global collaborators. The material from the prospective study consisted of cDNA or gDNA derived from T cells, B-cell-depleted T cells, or PBMCs. Where available, HLA class I and class II types were obtained from metadata supplied by the sample provider rather than from assay-based typing. The sample metadata nearly always contained a de-identified subject ID, COVID-19 status, age in years and sex. Subjects who had been exposed to COVID-19, were actively infected with it, or had recovered from it provided the deeply sampled blood TCRbeta repertoires that made up the dataset. The repertoires were made available in a free public database intended to serve as a resource for research on the immune response to SARS-CoV-2.

To note about this clone: Its antigen is unknown. No much larger clone exists at a distance of one base, and base qualities are not known.

Collaborating institutions collected whole blood in K2EDTA tubes following their own protocols. For TCRbeta analysis, collaborators shipped samples in one of three forms: frozen whole blood, isolated PBMCs, or DNA extracted from either of those sample types. The immunoSEQ Assay, a bias-controlled multiplex PCR, was used to amplify TCRbeta CDR3 regions from genomic DNA. Turning to the authors' computational methods: The number of nucleated cells in each sample was estimated from the amplification of reference gene primers within the assay. To quantify the absolute abundance of each unique TCRbeta CDR3 rearrangement, sequence reads were collapsed and filtered. For each sample, productive Simpson clonality was calculated as the square root of Simpson's diversity index across productive rearrangements. Drawn from immuneACCESS, this table holds only the in-frame rearrangements with V and J called that TCRdb kept. Clones are partly lost; checked studies trace under half to an unresolved V gene and leave the rest unexplained. V, J and clone size are those of that table, while D and trimming were read from the DNA. The sample data list almost 200,000 clones, and roughly nine tenths of these were observed just once. The top ten hold around 0.76% of the sample.

Results the study describes overall, beyond this receptor: How much clinical and demographic metadata was included differed by source and by participant, and the metadata was provided uncurated.

Including the terminal cysteine and phenylalanine, the CDR3 comprises 13 residues. Only CDR3 DNA remains: 39 bases, in frame from the first base. CDR1 and CDR2 were assigned from the germline V gene as KGHSH and LQKENI. Trimming removed 3 bases from V and 1 base from J, leaving 6 bases between the germline ends. The sample was peripheral blood. The clonotype originates from a woman in her sixties or seventies with acute or convalescent COVID-19. This chain is built from TRBV18 and TRBJ1-2; the D gene assignment is ambiguous. CDR3 sequence: CASSPQDNYGYTF. The DNA sequence is given as TGTGCCAGCTCACCCCAGGATAACTATGGCTACACCTTC. When the CDR3 is completed using the reference TRBV18 and TRBJ1-2 genes on either side, the full variable domain is NAGVMQNPRHLVRRRGQEARLRCSPMKGHSHVYWYRQLPEEGLKFMVYLQKENIIDESGMPKERFSAEFPKEGPSILRIQQVVRGDSAAYFCASSPQDNYGYTFGSGTRLTVV.